This entry describes one TCR beta chain. What it binds is unknown. This specimen comes from a study of Ad26.COV2.S vaccination and SARS-CoV-2 variants. Specified treatment: some 20 received Ad26.COV2.S at low or high dose, single or two shots; about 5 received placebo; per-sample allocation not given. Collection of samples fell on day 63 after the first vaccine or placebo injection. The donor was a Boston adult aged 18-55 years. Study-wide results and caveats: Total responses of T cells may have been underestimated by the analyses of TCR breadth and depth. CD8+ and CD4+ T cells specific for spike reportedly responded with substantial breadth after vaccination. Researchers reported similar non-spike TCR breadth in vaccine and placebo recipients.

Clones were read by immunoSEQ multiplex PCR, and TCRdb kept only the in-frame ones, dropping some. The sample includes hundreds of thousands of clones, around 87% of them seen just once. The trim removed 7 bases at V and 3 bases at J, leaving 5 bases unmatched. The germline V gene encodes CDR1 SGHRS and CDR2 YFSETQ. The CDR3 runs to 13 residues. The material sequenced was peripheral blood, taken in a trial of Ad26.COV2.S vaccine versus placebo. The sequence was obtained from a person aged 18-65 years who received the Ad26.COV2.S COVID-19 vaccine or a placebo. The rearrangement uses TRBV5-1 and TRBJ2-7; TRBD2 aligns across 9 bases. This CDR3 is CASALAGDYEQYF. CDR3 coding DNA: TGCGCCAGCGCCTTAGCGGGGGACTACGAGCAGTACTTC.